This T cell receptor (beta chain) was profiled in a study of cytomegalovirus exposure and HLA in healthy donors (dated by TCRdb to 2016 to 2017). A note on the overall study: An earlier analysis of about 560 of the donors reported 250 to 300 Gb of sequence data and some 110 million unique TCR beta sequences obtained from approximately 180 million T cells. In an earlier analysis of roughly 580 of the donors, high-throughput TCR beta sequencing was used to judge whether each TCR beta V gene segment behaved as functional or pseudogenic. Along with the approximately 700-subject first cohort, a separate validation cohort of over a hundred different subjects was used. The genetic ancestry cluster associated with self-reported Caucasian donors included 80% to 90% of the 398 genotyped donors. Every discovery cohort repertoire had been produced on one sequencing platform. A later genetic analysis took genome-wide SNP genotypes for about 55% of the 666 donors and used that subset as a discovery cohort. The number of typed donors differed by locus: about 620-640 for A, B, C, DRB1 and DQB1; some 540 for DQA1; some 610 for DPA1; and roughly 450 for DPB1. Both class I and class II loci were covered by HLA typing, at four-digit resolution. In the later analysis, no new phenotypic data were used to find candidate immune exposures; instead, reliance was placed on TCR beta sequences and their occurrence across donors. About 5 DR-DQ haplotypes were handled as single units for association and clustering, since linkage in the cohort was strong. Among 398 genotyped donors of the cohort, an average of 235,054 unique TCR beta nucleotide sequences were sequenced per donor, around a sixth of them non-productive. Alongside the repertoire data, information on donor age, sex, ethnicity and CMV serostatus was compiled. The T cell repertoires of several hundred subjects were profiled by immunosequencing and related to cytomegalovirus serostatus. A later analysis re-examined previously published TCR beta repertoires from about 670 donors and added high-resolution HLA genotyping to investigate patterns of TCR occurrence. High-throughput TCR immunosequencing, statistical association of individual TCRs with disease status, and machine learning were combined to predict cytomegalovirus infection status. An early release that covered about 600 HLA-typed donors contained 300 to 350 gigabases of sequencing data and tens of millions of unique TCR sequences. The study aimed to test whether cataloging public T cell receptors could reveal signatures of past pathogen exposure. Findings and caveats that apply to the study as a whole: The 87-base-pair reads could not distinguish some IMGT-functional V segments, including TRBV6-2 and TRBV6-3, so those segments were excluded. Compared with the roughly 670-donor mean, donors in an Asian-associated ancestry cluster had fewer N-insertions in productive TCRs, according to a later genetic analysis. Correlated functional status among segregating V segments might reflect linkage disequilibrium, but an unknown experimental factor could not be ruled out. Strong co-occurrence of HLA alleles, especially DR and DQ, made assigning TCR associations to individual alleles difficult. At a false discovery rate of 0.05, a later analysis linked 16,951 TCR beta sequences to specific HLA alleles. Because HLA typing was unavailable for some donors at each locus, only the typed subset was used in association tests. In vitro tests confirmed that three of the cytomegalovirus-associated TCR beta chains recognize cytomegalovirus antigens. Most TCR sequences were seen in very few donors, while some public TCRs were found in many individuals. In the study, around 160 TCR beta chains were listed as associated with cytomegalovirus. In a later analysis, HLA-associated TCR beta chains were found to be more clonally expanded and to have lower generation probabilities than equally common non-associated chains. Broadly in line with IMGT annotations, most TCR beta V segments showed up in productive rearrangements about 90% or about 30% of the time in an earlier analysis of about 500 of the donors. The authors suggested that the approach could potentially be generalized to other disease states and immunological phenotypes. The sequencing pipeline was judged likely to have produced a cluster of highly shared sequence variants as a technical artifact. Roughly uniform sequencing depth across donors was assumed in presence/absence analyses, although this assumption may not hold. Cytomegalovirus status was reported to be diagnosed by the classifier with high specificity and sensitivity in both the original and validation cohorts. A further reported finding was that TCR beta sequences accurately predicted the HLA-A and HLA-B alleles for most subjects in the first cohort. A later analysis reported that several top co-occurrence clusters appeared linked to parvovirus B19, influenza, CMV and Epstein-Barr virus. V-gene and J-gene trimming of TCR beta chains was associated with a missense DCLRE1C variant in a later genetic analysis, and the association was replicated in an independent cohort. Because counts were too low, about 15 rarely observed V segments, including chromosome 9 orphons, were left out of the earlier analysis of 500 to 750 of the donors. A later analysis found that most CMV-associated TCR beta chains appeared HLA-restricted, with HLA associations seemingly driven largely by CMV exposure. For the cohort, immune exposure information was limited to CMV serostatus. In this cohort, only TCR beta chains were sequenced, and detectable features were limited by the absence of alpha or paired-chain data. According to a later analysis, TCR association rates differed among HLA loci, with DRB1 alleles showing the most associated TCRs and HLA-C alleles showing the fewest.

The CDR3 contains 14 residues, cysteine and phenylalanine counted. The read is trimmed to its CDR3 DNA, 42 bases read in frame from base 1. V has 5 bases trimmed and J has 4 bases trimmed; junction bases matching no gene number 5. Reading the germline V gene gives CDR1 MDHEN and CDR2 SYDVKM. This clone was seen a few times. This clone's antigen is unknown. No base quality values were provided; no much bigger clone lies one nucleotide off. The cohort consisted of 666 healthy bone marrow donors. At the time of sampling, every cohort member was nominally healthy, though immune exposures that went unrecorded were likely present. The donor tested CMV seropositive, placing the donor among the 250 to 350 seropositive members of the cohort. Each donor provided a peripheral blood sample, and peripheral blood mononuclear cells were used for TCR beta sequencing. Genomic DNA extraction from the blood cell samples was performed with the Qiagen DNeasy Blood Extraction Kit.

Receptor amplification or capture employed the immunoSEQ multiplex PCR assay. For the multiplex PCR, a mixture combining 60 forward primers for TCR Vbeta segments and 13 reverse primers for TCR Jbeta segments was used. The CDR3 region of rearranged TCR beta genes was amplified from genomic DNA with a multiplex PCR assay. The Illumina HiSeq System was used to sequence the amplified TCR beta libraries as 87-base-pair reads. As for the original processing: In a later analysis, tens of millions of unique TCR beta chains were counted across the approximately 620 repertoires, and approximately 11 million of these chains were shared by at least two donors. Raw reads were error-corrected and collapsed into unique sequences with a nearest-neighbor algorithm that merged closely related sequences to remove PCR and sequencing errors. CDR3 sequences were aligned to IMGT reference sequences to assign V, D and J gene segments. For a sequence to be retained, a match of at least six nucleotides was required to both a V gene segment and a J gene segment. A rearrangement counted as productive if the CDR3 had no stop codons and remained in frame with V and J, and every other rearrangement counted as non-productive. Following IMGT convention, CDR3 was defined as the stretch from the second conserved V-encoded cysteine to the conserved J-encoded phenylalanine. Sequences without an unambiguous match to a single V gene segment were excluded from the earlier analysis of about 630 of the donors. In an earlier analysis of several hundred of the donors, a V segment was called functional when productive rearrangements were above 56.7%, and segregating when the standard deviation between donors exceeded 5%. A statistical classification framework was built for diagnosing cytomegalovirus status from the catalog of TCR beta chain sequences. V and J gene assignment, in a later analysis, came from comparing TCR nucleotide sequences with IMGT/GENE-DB human TR gene sequences. A later analysis assigned CDR3 sequences and most-parsimonious VDJ recombination scenarios with the TCRdist pipeline. In a later analysis, each TCR beta chain was defined by its CDR3 amino acid sequence together with its V-gene family, and reads lacking a unique V-gene family were excluded. In a later analysis, fewer than 600 highly shared, low-generation-probability nucleotide sequences were removed to address suspected cross-contamination and a sequencing artifact. In a later analysis, a clonal expansion index was calculated for each public chain from normalized within-repertoire ranks of inferred template counts. A later analysis computed generation probabilities with a VDJ recombination model fitted to out-of-frame rearrangements, and checked the results against IGoR. In a later analysis, TCR-TCR, TCR-HLA and TCR-CMV co-occurrence was scored with hypergeometric tests, and a repertoire-size bias correction was applied to TCR pairs. A later analysis estimated false discovery rates by permuting HLA or CMV assignments 20 times. In a later analysis, co-occurring TCRs were grouped using DBSCAN, and TCRdist sequence similarity was added for clustering within HLA-allele-positive subsets. Repertoires with fewer than 30,000 or more than 120,000 public chains were left out of co-occurrence clustering, as were five repertoires with anomalous nucleotide sharing. This immuneACCESS table, as held by TCRdb, lists in-frame sequences with V and J called but not all clones. Of the missing ones, under half trace to an unresolved V gene in checked studies; the others have no known cause. Clone size and the V and J calls come from that table; the DNA yielded D and trimming. This sample has about 200,000 clones in its table, and 82% of those were observed once. Around 6% of the sample is held by the ten biggest clonotypes.

The sequence joins TRBV28 to TRBJ1-2, and TRBD1 aligns with 9 junction nucleotides. Material for sequencing was PBMCs. This receptor was obtained from a woman aged 50 to 60 in good health and CMV-seropositive. The bases are TGTGCCAGCAGTACGGGACAGGGAATCTATGGCTACACCTTC. This codes for CASSTGQGIYGYTF.